These T cell receptor beta chains were read from a single sample in a study of OX40 agonist ivuxolimab in advanced cancers. Data came from immunoSEQ multiplex PCR; TCRdb stores just in-frame clones and leaves some out. The sample includes tens of thousands of clones, 85% to 95% of them seen just once. The input for sequencing was CD4+ or CD8+ T cells sorted from blood, taken in a trial of the OX40 agonist ivuxolimab. Receptors originate from an adult with an advanced solid tumor such as melanoma, head and neck, liver or kidney cancer. Each CDR3 is given with its conserved first and last residue. Fields, in order: V gene, CDR3 protein.

V: TRBV27; CDR3: CASSFARHNEQVF
V: TRBV11-2; CDR3: CASSTPTGRWRDGYTF
V: TRBV25-1; CDR3: CASSEYLTGTRYNEQFF
V: TRBV27; CDR3: CASSLRNPLAHRADTIYF
V: TRBV27; CDR3: CASKDPVTGELFF
V: TRBV29-1; CDR3: CSVEADITYEQYF
V: TRBV7-8; CDR3: CASSILSGGAYEQYF
V: TRBV2; CDR3: CASSGHPSYEQYF
V: TRBV7-7; CDR3: CASSFAGTAEKYF
V: TRBV6-1; CDR3: CASFGTGVYNEQFF
V: TRBV27; CDR3: CASSLSSGVASDTQYF
V: TRBV4-3; CDR3: CASSQDPPGGGKNIQYF
V: TRBV5-6; CDR3: CASSLGDGYQPQHF
V: TRBV2; CDR3: CASSGAKNIQYF
V: TRBV7-2; CDR3: CASSSGTRGTDTQYF
V: TRBV5-1; CDR3: CASSFRRPSGTYNEQFF
V: TRBV7-6; CDR3: CASSLSGTGPAGYTF
V: TRBV6-5; CDR3: CASSYGSGYEQYF
V: TRBV4-1; CDR3: CASSQARLPNYGYTF
V: TRBV2; CDR3: CASARGRFSAGANVLTF
V: TRBV27; CDR3: CASTQHPSRGYTF
V: TRBV15; CDR3: CATSSGGLAGELFF
V: TRBV9; CDR3: CASSIYTGELFF
V: TRBV9; CDR3: CASSDEGGQHTGELFF
V: TRBV4-1; CDR3: CASSPFDSYSNQPQHF
V: TRBV4-3; CDR3: CASSQEGGANYNSPLHF
V: TRBV28; CDR3: CASSFPTGRGGYTF
V: TRBV7-2; CDR3: CASSPPPENEQFF
V: TRBV6-1; CDR3: CASSEYGPSGEQYF
V: TRBV10-2; CDR3: CASRDRTPFNGYTF
V: TRBV10-3; CDR3: CAISASAEQYF
V: TRBV11-3; CDR3: CASSLPRTGELFF
V: TRBV6-1; CDR3: CAIRIEGGPYEQYF
V: TRBV6-5; CDR3: CASSQTGWFTYEQYF
V: TRBV27; CDR3: CASSLWAGGTDTQYF
V: TRBV30; CDR3: CAWSVRSGTLSSYNSPLHF
V: TRBV6-1; CDR3: CASSDLAASSYNSPLHF
V: TRBV19; CDR3: CASSTSIGAYGYTF
V: TRBV27; CDR3: CASSLLGRVSGANVLTF
V: TRBV4-1; CDR3: CASSQGPRGGFTGELFF
V: TRBV2; CDR3: CASSVFRDSSYNEQFF
V: TRBV5-5; CDR3: CASSLGDDTQYF
V: TRBV6-6; CDR3: CASSYSRGDTDTQYF
V: TRBV30; CDR3: CAWSVLDQRGGFSRETQYF
V: TRBV27; CDR3: CASSLRTSGYNEQFF
V: TRBV10-1; CDR3: CASSDTGTSNEQFF
V: TRBV7-9; CDR3: CASSPPQGRETQYF